This TCR beta chain is drawn from a study of T cells after yellow fever vaccination (dated by TCRdb to between 2018 and 2020). Regarding the study in general: The SMART-Seq v4 Ultra Low Input RNA kit was used to prepare libraries from fractions with low cell numbers. Two healthy male donors, one aged 18 to 30 and one aged 30 to 40 years, made up the cohort. Blood samples were taken at several timepoints before and after primary and secondary immunization, and bulk PBMC replicates and cell subsets were isolated. To track T-cell clones before and after primary and booster YFV17D yellow fever vaccination, bulk TCR alpha and beta repertoires were sequenced longitudinally. The study at large found these results: A small fraction of clonotypes showed up in both the CD4 and CD8 compartments, probably as a result of convergent recombination. The study included only a couple of donors, which limits how far the findings can be generalized. FACS-sorted repertoires could contain abundant contaminating clonotypes from the bulk population, so computational filtering was required. Most clones expanded after primary vaccination were re-detected after the booster (almost 98% of CD4 and approximately 88% of CD8), suggesting broad memory maintenance. Compared with the primary T-cell response, the secondary T-cell response was faster but weaker, reaching its peak on day 5 rather than on day 15.

CDR1 KGHSH and CDR2 LQKENI were looked up in the germline V gene. Between the V and J ends, shortened by 0 bases and 6 bases respectively, the junction contains 11 bases. The CDR3 sequence holds 14 residues, the cysteine and phenylalanine included. Only the CDR3 portion is preserved as DNA: 42 bases, with reading frame beginning at the first base. TCR cDNA was synthesized by 5'RACE template switching, through which a universal primer site and unique molecular identifiers were introduced. cDNA synthesis was primed from both the TCR alpha and TCR beta constant segments. Library amplification involved two PCR steps, and the second step added sample barcodes and sequencing adapters. Libraries were sequenced on Illumina HiSeq 2500 (2x100 bp) or NovaSeq (2x150 bp). Per the authors' processing: Demultiplexing of reads and collapsing into UMI consensus sequences were performed with MIGEC, and V(D)J alignment was carried out with MiXCR. Vaccine-responding clonotypes were identified with edgeR using replicate PBMC samples, with FDR below 0.01 and a log2 fold change above 5 up to day 15 being required. CD4 or CD8 identity was assigned to each bulk clonotype according to whether the clonotype was present at higher abundance in the sequenced CD4 repertoire or the sequenced CD8 repertoire. Starting from the raw public reads, TCRdb applied fastp trimming at Q25, assembled clones with MiXCR and retained in-frame beta chains. Under each unique CDR3 protein, matching rows form one entry showing the most common genes and DNA. The V and J calls come from TCRdb's annotation, not from the publication. The sample has about 75,000 distinct CDR3 sequences on record, under 9.5% of them singletons. The ten largest clonotypes hold roughly 28% of the sample.

With respect to this clonotype: Its antigen is not yet known. Base-call qualities are not available, and no considerably larger clone is one nucleotide away.

What this sample's treatment or condition label stands for: live attenuated yellow fever vaccine strain. A standard Ficoll-Paque protocol was used to isolate PBMCs from peripheral blood. Dynabeads CD4 and CD8 positive selection kits were used to isolate the CD4 and CD8 T-cell fractions. TriZol was used to extract RNA from bulk PBMCs, from CD4 and CD8 fractions, and from dextramer-positive and dextramer-negative fractions. Sequencing was performed on CD8+ T cells sorted from PBMCs, taken around 10 days after the first yellow fever vaccination. The clonotype comes from a man aged 18 to 30 who received the YFV17D yellow fever vaccine. Recombination linked TRBV18 to TRBJ1-1; confidence is insufficient to name the D gene. The CDR3 has the sequence CASSPPAAEPEAFF. In nucleotide form, the sequence is TGTGCCAGCTCACCACCGGCTGCAGAGCCTGAAGCTTTCTTT.